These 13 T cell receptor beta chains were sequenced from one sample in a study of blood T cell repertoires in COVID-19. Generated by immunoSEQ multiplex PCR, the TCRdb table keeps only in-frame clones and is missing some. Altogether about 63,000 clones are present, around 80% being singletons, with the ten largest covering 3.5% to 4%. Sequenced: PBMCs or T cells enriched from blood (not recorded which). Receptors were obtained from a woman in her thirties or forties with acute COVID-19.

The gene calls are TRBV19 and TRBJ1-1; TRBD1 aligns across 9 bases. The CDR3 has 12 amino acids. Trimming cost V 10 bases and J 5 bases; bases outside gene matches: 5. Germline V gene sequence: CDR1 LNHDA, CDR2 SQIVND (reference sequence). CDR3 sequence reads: CATSTGGTEAFF. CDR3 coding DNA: TGTGCCACCTCGACAGGGGGTACTGAAGCTTTCTTT.

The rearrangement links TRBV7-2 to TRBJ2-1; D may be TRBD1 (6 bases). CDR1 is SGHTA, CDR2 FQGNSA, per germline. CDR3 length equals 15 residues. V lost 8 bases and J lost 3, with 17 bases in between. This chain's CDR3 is CASYKSQGFYNEQFF. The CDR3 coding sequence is TGTGCCAGCTATAAATCGCAGGGGTTCTACAATGAGCAGTTCTTC. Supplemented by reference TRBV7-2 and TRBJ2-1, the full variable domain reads GAGVSQSPSNKVTEKGKDVELRCDPISGHTALYWYRQSLGQGLEFLIYFQGNSAPDKSGLPSDRFSAERTGGSVSTLTIQRTQQEDSAVYLCASYKSQGFYNEQFFGPGTRLTVL.

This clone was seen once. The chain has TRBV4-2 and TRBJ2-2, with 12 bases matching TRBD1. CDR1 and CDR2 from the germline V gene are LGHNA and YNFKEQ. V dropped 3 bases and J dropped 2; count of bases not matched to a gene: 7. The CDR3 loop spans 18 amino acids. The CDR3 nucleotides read TGTGCCAGCAGCCAGAAAAGGGGGACAGGGGGCAACACCGGGGAGCTGTTTTTT. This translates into CASSQKRGTGGNTGELFF.

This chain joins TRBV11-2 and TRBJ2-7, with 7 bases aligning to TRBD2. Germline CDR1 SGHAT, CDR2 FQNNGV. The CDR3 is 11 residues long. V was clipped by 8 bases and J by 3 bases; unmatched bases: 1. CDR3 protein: CASGLDYEQYV. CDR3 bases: TGTGCCAGCGGACTAGACTACGAGCAGTACGTC.

CDR3 residues: CASSLGDTHQYF. The CDR3 DNA sequence: TGTGCCAGCAGCTTAGGGGACACCCATCAGTACTTC. This sequence joins TRBV7-9 and TRBJ2-4, with D possibly TRBD1 on 6 matching bases. CDR1 and CDR2 from the germline V gene are SEHNR and FQNEAQ (reference sequence). The CDR3 totals 12 residues. Trimming stripped 1 base from V and 12 bases from J, with 10 bases between.

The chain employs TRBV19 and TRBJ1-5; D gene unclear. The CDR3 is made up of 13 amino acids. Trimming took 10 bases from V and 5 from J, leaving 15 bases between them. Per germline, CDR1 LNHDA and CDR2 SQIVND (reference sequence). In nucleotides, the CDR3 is TGTGCCACCGCCCTCACGGTGGATCAGCCCCAGCATTTT. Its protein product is CATALTVDQPQHF.

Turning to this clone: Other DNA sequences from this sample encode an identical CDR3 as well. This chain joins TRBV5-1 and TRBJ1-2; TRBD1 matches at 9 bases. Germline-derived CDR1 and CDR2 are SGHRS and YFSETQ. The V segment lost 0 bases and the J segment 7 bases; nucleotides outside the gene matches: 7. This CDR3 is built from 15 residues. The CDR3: CASSLEGQGAGGYTF. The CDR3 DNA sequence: TGCGCCAGCAGCTTGGAGGGACAGGGTGCAGGTGGCTACACCTTC.

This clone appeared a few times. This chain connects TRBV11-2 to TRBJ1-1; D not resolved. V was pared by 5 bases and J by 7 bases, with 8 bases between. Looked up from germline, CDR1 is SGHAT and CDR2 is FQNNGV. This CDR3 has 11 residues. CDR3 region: CASSQIFEAFF. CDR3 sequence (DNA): TGTGCCAGCAGCCAGATATTTGAAGCTTTCTTT.

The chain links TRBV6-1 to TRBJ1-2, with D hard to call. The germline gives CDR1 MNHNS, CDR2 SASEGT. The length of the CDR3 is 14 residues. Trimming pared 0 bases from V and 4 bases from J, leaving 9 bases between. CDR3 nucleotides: TGTGCCAGCAGTGAAGCCGATGGAGGCTATGGCTACACCTTC. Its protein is CASSEADGGYGYTF.

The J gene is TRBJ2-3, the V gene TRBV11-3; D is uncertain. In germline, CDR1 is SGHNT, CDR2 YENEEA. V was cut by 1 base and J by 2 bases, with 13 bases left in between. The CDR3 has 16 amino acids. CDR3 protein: CASSLGSTDITDTQYF. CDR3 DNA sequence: TGTGCCAGCAGCTTAGGAAGCACAGACATCACAGATACGCAGTATTTT.

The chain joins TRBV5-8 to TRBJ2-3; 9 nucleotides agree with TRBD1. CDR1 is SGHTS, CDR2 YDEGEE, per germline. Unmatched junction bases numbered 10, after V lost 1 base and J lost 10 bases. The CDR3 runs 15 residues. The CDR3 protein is CASSLPGQGVVAQYF. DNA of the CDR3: TGTGCCAGCAGCTTGCCGGGACAGGGAGTAGTCGCGCAGTATTTT.

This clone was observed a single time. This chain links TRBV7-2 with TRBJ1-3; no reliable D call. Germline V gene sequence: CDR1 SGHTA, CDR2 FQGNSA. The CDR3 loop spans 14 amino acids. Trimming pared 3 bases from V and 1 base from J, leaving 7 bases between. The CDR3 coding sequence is TGTGCCAGCAGCTTCGAGGGTTCTGGAAACACCATATATTTT. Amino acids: CASSFEGSGNTIYF.

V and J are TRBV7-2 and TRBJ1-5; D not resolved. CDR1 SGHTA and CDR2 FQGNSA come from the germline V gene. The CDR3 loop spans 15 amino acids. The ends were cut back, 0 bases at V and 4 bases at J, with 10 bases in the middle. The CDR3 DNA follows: TGTGCCAGCAGCTTAGCGTGGGGAGAGAATCAGCCCCAGCATTTT. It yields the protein CASSLAWGENQPQHF.